The sample holds one count of the clone carrying this T cell receptor (beta chain). What it recognizes is unknown. The data were obtained in a study of cytomegalovirus exposure and HLA in healthy donors. Findings of the study overall: Cytomegalovirus status, reportedly, was diagnosed with high specificity and sensitivity by the classifier.

CDR1 is SGDLS, CDR2 YYNGEE, per germline. This CDR3 is 16 amino acids long. V shed 4 bases and J 2 bases; nucleotides not matched to a gene: 9. Both 60 Vbeta primers and 13 Jbeta primers went into the PCR. This table comes from immunoSEQ multiplex PCR, and its TCRdb copy is limited to in-frame clones, with some not included. The repertoire holds 50,000 to 75,000 clones, with roughly 77% as singletons. The sample taken for sequencing was PBMCs. The clonotype comes from a man in his thirties or forties in good health and CMV-seropositive. The chain carries TRBV9 and TRBJ2-3, with 8 bases lining up with TRBD2. This CDR3 reads CASSRRRGVITDTQYF. The CDR3 DNA is TGTGCCAGCAGCAGACGGCGGGGGGTAATCACAGATACGCAGTATTTT.